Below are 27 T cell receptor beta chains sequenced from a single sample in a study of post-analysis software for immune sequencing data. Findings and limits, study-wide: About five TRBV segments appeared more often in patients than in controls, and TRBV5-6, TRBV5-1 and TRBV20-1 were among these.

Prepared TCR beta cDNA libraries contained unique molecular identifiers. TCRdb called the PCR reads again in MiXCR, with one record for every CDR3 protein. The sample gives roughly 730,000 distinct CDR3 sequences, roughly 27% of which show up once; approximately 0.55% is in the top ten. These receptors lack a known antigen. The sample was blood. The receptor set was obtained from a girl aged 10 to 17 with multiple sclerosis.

The CDR3 DNA reads TGTGCCAGCAGCTTGGGGGCCGGGACTAGCATCAGAGGGCAAGAGACCCAGTACTTC. This encodes CASSLGAGTSIRGQETQYF. This chain uses TRBV5-4 with TRBJ2-5; 9 nucleotides align to TRBD2. CDR1 and CDR2 (germline): SGHNT, YYREEE (reference sequence). The V segment lost 0 bases and the J segment 2 bases; nucleotides outside the gene matches: 14. The length of the CDR3 is 19 residues. The variable domain in full, with the rest retrieved from reference TRBV5-4 and TRBJ2-5, is ETGVTQSPTHLIKTRGQQVTLRCSSQSGHNTVSWYQQALGQGPQFIFQYYREEENGRGNFPPRFSGLQFPNYSSELNVNALELDDSALYLCASSLGAGTSIRGQETQYFGPGTRLLVL.

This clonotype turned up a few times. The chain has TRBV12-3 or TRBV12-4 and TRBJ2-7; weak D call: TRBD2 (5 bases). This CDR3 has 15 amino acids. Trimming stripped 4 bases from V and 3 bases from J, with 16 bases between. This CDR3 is CASSWGEGRIYEQYF. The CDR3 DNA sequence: TGTGCCAGCAGTTGGGGTGAGGGAAGGATCTACGAGCAGTACTTC.

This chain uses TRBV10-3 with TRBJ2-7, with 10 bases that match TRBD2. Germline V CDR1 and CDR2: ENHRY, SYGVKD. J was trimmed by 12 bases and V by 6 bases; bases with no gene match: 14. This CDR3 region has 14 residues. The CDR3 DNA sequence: TGTGCCATCAGCACTAGCGGGGAGGGGGAGACCCGGTACTTC. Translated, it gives CAISTSGEGETRYF.

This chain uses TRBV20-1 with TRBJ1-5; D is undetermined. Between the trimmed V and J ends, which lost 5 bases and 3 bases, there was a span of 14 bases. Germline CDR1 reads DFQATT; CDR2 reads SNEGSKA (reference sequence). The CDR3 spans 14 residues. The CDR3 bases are TGCAGTGCTGACGGCGGTGAGCCCAATCAGCCCCAGCATTTT. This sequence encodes CSADGGEPNQPQHF.

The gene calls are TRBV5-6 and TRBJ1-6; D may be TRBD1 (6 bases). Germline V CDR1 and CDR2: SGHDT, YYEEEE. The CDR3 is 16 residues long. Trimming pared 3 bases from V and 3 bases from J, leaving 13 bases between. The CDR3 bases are TGTGCCAGCAGCTCGGAGGTCAGGGGCTATAATTCACCCCTCCACTTT. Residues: CASSSEVRGYNSPLHF. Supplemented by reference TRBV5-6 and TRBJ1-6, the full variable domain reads DAGVTQSPTHLIKTRGQQVTLRCSPKSGHDTVSWYQQALGQGPQFIFQYYEEEERQRGNFPDRFSGHQFPNYSSELNVNALLLGDSALYLCASSSEVRGYNSPLHFGNGTRLTVT.

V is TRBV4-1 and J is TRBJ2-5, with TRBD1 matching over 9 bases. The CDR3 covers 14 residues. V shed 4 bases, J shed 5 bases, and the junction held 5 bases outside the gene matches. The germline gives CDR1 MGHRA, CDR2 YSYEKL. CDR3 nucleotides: TGCGCCAGCAGCCGGACAGGGGTGGAGGAGACCCAGTACTTC. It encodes CASSRTGVEETQYF.

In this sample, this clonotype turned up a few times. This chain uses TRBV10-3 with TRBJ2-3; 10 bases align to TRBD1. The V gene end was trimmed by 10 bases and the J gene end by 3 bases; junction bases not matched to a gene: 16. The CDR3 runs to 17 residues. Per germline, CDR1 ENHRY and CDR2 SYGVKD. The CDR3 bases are TGTGCCACAAAAGGCCGGGACAGGGGTATTCAGACAGATACGCAGTATTTT. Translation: CATKGRDRGIQTDTQYF.

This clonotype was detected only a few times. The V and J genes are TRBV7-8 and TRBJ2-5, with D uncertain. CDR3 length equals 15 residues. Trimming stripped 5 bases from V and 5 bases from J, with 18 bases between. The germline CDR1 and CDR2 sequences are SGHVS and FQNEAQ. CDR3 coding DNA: TGTGCCAGCAGCCCGGCCCTGAGGCGTGGGGAGACCCAGTACTTC. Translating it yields CASSPALRRGETQYF. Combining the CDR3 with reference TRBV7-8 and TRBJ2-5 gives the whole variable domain GAGVSQSPRYKVAKRGQDVALRCDPISGHVSLFWYQQALGQGPEFLTYFQNEAQLDKSGLPSDRFFAERPEGSVSTLKIQRTQQEDSAVYLCASSPALRRGETQYFGPGTRLLVL.

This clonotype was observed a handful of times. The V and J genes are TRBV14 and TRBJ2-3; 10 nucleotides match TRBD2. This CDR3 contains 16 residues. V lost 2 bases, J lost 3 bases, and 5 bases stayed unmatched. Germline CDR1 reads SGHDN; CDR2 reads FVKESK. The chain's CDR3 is CASSQRSGGSTDTQYF. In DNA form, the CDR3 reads TGTGCCAGCAGCCAACGTAGCGGGGGGTCAACAGATACGCAGTATTTT.

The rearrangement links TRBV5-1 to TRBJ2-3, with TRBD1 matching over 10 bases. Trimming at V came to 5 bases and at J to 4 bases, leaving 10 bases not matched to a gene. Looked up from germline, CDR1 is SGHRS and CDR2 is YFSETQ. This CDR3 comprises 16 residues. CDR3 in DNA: TGCGCCAGCAGGGCTCGGACAGGGGGTCCAGCAGATACGCAGTATTTT. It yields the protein CASRARTGGPADTQYF.

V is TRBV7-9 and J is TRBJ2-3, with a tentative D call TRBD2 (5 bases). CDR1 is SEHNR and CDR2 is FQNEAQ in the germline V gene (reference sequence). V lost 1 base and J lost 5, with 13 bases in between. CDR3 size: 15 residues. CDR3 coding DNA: TGTGCCAGCAGCTTAGTAGAGGGTTTTAAAGATACGCAGTATTTT. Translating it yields CASSLVEGFKDTQYF.

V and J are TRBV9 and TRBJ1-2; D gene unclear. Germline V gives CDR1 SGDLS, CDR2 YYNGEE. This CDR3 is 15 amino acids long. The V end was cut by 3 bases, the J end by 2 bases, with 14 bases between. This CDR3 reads CASSGTSDPNYGYTF. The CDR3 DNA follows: TGTGCCAGCAGCGGAACATCTGACCCCAACTATGGCTACACCTTC.

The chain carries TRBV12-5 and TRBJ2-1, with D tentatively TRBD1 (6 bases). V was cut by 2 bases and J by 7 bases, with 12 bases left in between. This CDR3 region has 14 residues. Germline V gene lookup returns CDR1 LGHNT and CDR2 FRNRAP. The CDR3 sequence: CASGLLGGRNEQFF. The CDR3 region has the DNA TGTGCTAGTGGTTTGTTAGGGGGTCGTAATGAGCAGTTCTTC. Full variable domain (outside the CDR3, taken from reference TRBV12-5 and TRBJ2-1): DARVTQTPRHKVTEMGQEVTMRCQPILGHNTVFWYRQTMMQGLELLAYFRNRAPLDDSGMPKDRFSAEMPDATLATLKIQPSEPRDSAVYFCASGLLGGRNEQFFGPGTRLTVL.

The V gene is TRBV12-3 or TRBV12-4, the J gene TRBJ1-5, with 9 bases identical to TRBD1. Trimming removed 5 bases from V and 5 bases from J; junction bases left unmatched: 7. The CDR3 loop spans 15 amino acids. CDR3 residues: CASSPRDRVDQPQHF. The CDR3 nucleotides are TGTGCCAGCAGTCCCCGGGACAGGGTTGATCAGCCCCAGCATTTT.

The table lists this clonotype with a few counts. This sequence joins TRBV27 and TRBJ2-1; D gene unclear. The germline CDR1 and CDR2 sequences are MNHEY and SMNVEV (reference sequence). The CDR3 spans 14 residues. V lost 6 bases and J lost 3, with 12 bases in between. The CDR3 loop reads CASSRVKVYNEQFF. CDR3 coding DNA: TGTGCCAGCAGCCGGGTGAAAGTCTACAATGAGCAGTTCTTC.

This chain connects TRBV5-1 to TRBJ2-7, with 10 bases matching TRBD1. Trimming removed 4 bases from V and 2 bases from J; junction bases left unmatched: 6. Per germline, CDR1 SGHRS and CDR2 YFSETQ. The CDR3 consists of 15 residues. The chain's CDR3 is CASSRDRGGTYEQYF. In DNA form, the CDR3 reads TGCGCCAGCAGCCGGGACAGGGGAGGGACCTACGAGCAGTACTTC.

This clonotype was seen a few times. CDR3 sequence: CASSLGGGQGGTEAFF. The CDR3 nucleotides are TGTGCCAGCAGCTTAGGAGGGGGACAGGGTGGAACTGAAGCTTTCTTT. V gene TRBV7-9 combines with J gene TRBJ1-1; TRBD1 agrees at 9 bases. In germline, CDR1 is SEHNR, CDR2 FQNEAQ (reference sequence). The length of the CDR3 is 16 residues. With 1 base clipped from V and 5 bases from J, the junction kept 8 bases outside the gene matches.

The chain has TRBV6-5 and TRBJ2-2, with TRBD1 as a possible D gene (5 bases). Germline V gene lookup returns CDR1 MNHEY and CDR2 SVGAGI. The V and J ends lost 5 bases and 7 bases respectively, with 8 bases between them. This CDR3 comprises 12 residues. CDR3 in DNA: TGTGCCAGCAGTAGACAGATCGGGGAGCTGTTTTTT. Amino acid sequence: CASSRQIGELFF.

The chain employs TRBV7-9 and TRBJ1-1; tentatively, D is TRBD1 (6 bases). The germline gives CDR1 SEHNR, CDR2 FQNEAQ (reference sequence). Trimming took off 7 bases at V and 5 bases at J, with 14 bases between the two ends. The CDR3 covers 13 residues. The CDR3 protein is CASIPEGGTEAFF. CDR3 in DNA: TGTGCCAGCATCCCCGAGGGGGGAACTGAAGCTTTCTTT.

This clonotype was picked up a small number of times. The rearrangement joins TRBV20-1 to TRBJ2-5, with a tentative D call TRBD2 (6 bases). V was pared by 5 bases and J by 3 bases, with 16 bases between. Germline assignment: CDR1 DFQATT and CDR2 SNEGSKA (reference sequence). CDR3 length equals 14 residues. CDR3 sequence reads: CSAGGRAGKETQYF. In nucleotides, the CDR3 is TGCAGTGCTGGGGGACGGGCGGGAAAAGAGACCCAGTACTTC.

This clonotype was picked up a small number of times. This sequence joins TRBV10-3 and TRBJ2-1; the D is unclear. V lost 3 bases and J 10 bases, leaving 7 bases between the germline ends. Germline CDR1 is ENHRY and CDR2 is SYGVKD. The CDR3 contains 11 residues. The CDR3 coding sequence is TGTGCCATCAGTGACACTCGGGAGCAGTTCTTC. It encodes CAISDTREQFF.

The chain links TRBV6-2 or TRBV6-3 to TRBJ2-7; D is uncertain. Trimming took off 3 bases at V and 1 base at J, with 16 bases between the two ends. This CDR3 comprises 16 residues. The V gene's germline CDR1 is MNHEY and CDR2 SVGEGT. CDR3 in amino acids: CASSYRLGRKSYEQYF. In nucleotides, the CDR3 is TGTGCCAGCAGTTATCGGTTGGGCAGGAAATCCTACGAGCAGTACTTC.

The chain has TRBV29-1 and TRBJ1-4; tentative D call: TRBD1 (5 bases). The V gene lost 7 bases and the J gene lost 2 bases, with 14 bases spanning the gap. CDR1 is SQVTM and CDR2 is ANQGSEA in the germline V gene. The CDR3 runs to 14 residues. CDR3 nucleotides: TGCAGCGCCGGGGACTGCTGCACTAATGAAAAACTGTTTTTT. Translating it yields CSAGDCCTNEKLFF.

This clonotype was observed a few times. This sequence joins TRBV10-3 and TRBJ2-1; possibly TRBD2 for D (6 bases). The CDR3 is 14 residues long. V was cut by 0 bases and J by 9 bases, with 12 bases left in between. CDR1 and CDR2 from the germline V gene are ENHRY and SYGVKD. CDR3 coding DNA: TGTGCCATCAGTGAGTCGAGAACTAGCACTGAGCAGTTCTTC. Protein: CAISESRTSTEQFF.

CDR3 protein: CASSDRGGTDTQYF. CDR3 DNA: TGTGCCAGCAGTGACAGGGGGGGCACAGATACGCAGTATTTT. This chain links TRBV6-4 with TRBJ2-3, with D perhaps TRBD1 or TRBD2 (6 bases each). The CDR3 extends over 14 amino acids. The V end was cut by 2 bases, the J end by 1 base, with 7 bases between. Germline V lookup: CDR1 MRHNA, CDR2 SNTAGT.

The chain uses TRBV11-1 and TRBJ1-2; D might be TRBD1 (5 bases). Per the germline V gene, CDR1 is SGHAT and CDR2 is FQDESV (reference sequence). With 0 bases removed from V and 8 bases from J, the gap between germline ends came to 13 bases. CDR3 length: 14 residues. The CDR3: CASSLAPRDGGYTF. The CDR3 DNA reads TGTGCCAGCAGCTTAGCGCCCAGGGACGGCGGCTACACCTTC.

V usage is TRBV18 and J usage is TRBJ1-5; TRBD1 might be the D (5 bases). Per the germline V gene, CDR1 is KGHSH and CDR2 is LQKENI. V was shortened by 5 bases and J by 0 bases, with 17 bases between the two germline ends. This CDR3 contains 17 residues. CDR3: CASSSGQPGTSNQPQHF. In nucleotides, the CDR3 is TGTGCCAGCTCATCCGGGCAGCCAGGGACTAGCAATCAGCCCCAGCATTTT. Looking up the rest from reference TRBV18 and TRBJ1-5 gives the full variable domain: NAGVMQNPRHLVRRRGQEARLRCSPMKGHSHVYWYRQLPEEGLKFMVYLQKENIIDESGMPKERFSAEFPKEGPSILRIQQVVRGDSAAYFCASSSGQPGTSNQPQHFGDGTRLSIL.